This TCR beta chain was profiled in a study of T cell responses to AZD1222 COVID-19 vaccine. The germline V and J ends were trimmed by 5 bases and 4 bases, with 11 bases remaining between them. This CDR3 is 13 amino acids long. Germline V gene lookup returns CDR1 SEHNR and CDR2 FQNEAQ (reference sequence). This clone was counted only a few times. TCRdb's table, derived via immunoSEQ multiplex PCR, lists solely in-frame clones and lacks some. This table holds fewer than 110,000 clones, more than 75% found once. The chain is built from TRBV7-9 and TRBJ1-2; TRBD1 is a possible D gene (6 bases). This TCR was recovered from an adult who received the AZD1222 COVID-19 vaccine. The specimen was peripheral blood, collected 28 days after the second AZD1222 dose. Written as DNA, the CDR3 is TGTGCCAGCAGCCGCAGGGGAGGCTATGGCTACACCTTC. Its protein is CASSRRGGYGYTF.